This note documents a single T cell receptor (beta chain) sequence. Its antigen target is currently unknown. One base away there is no much larger clone; base qualities are not given. The CDR3 measures 14 amino acids from cysteine to phenylalanine. The only DNA kept is the CDR3, 42 bases in frame from the first base. The germline V gene specifies SQVTM as CDR1 and ANQGSEA as CDR2. The V end gives up 6 bases and the J end 2 bases, leaving 7 bases in the junction not matched to a gene. After roughly 11 days of culture, CD4+ T cells were isolated with the EasySep CD4+ T cell isolation kit. Each participant got two doses of an mRNA SARS-CoV-2 vaccine, either BNT162b2 or mRNA-1273. None of the healthy vaccine recipients had a prior SARS-CoV-2 infection, which was confirmed by nucleocapsid antibody tests that came back negative both before and after vaccination. Half of the culture medium was replaced with fresh IL-2-containing medium on days 3 and 7. Unless noted otherwise, every peptide stimulation condition was grown in triplicate wells. PBMC were separated from whole blood using Ficoll-Paque Plus gradient centrifugation and were then either cryopreserved at -140C or used fresh. The QIAamp micro DNA kit was used to extract genomic DNA from the cultured CD4+ T cells.

This sample was included in a study of vaccination effects on CD4 cells after COVID-19 (dated by TCRdb to the early 2020s). As for the study more broadly: In the ViraFEST assay, PBMC were stimulated with viral peptide pools, and antigen-specific CD4+ T cell clonotypes were then identified by expansion using TCR sequencing. The Oncomine TCR Beta short-read assay on an Illumina iSeq 100 was used to sequence cultures from other donors in the study. About 2.2 million PBMC per well were cultured in IMDM with about 4.5% human AB serum, 10 IU/ml IL-2 and gentamicin, plus 10 ug/ml peptides. Across the study, the median time from the second dose to post-vaccine sampling was 72 days (range 14 to 241). SARS-CoV-2 spike-specific CD4+ TCR repertoires from before and after mRNA vaccination were compared in COVID-19 convalescent patients and in infection-naive vaccine recipients. The full study included over 8 COVID-19 convalescent patients and a handful of SARS-CoV-2-naive healthy vaccine recipients.

Study-wide conclusions, independent of this receptor: In healthy vaccine recipients, vaccine-induced clones were almost all SARS-CoV-2 mono-reactive, with only 1 of 255 cross-reactive with common cold coronaviruses. Clones induced by infection and clones induced by vaccination both contracted markedly at late timepoints after vaccination, which fits with T cell responses waning over time. The study was limited by a small number of convalescent patients, and early post-infection timepoints were lacking.

Libraries were constructed by the immunoSEQ multiplex PCR assay. TCR beta CDR3 sequencing was performed on DNA from the cultured, isolated CD4+ T cells. In the paper's pipeline: Non-productive TCR sequences were discarded, and reads were trimmed to the CDR3 region, with only CDR3s of 7 or more amino acids retained. Antigen-specific clonotypes were identified with the MANAFEST web app by comparing expansion in peptide wells against reference cultures. Positive clones required FDR<0.05 expansion versus reference and all other wells, odds ratio above 5, and frequency above 0.1% in two replicate wells. Clonotypes significantly expanded in SARS-CoV-2 spike wells and in at least one common cold coronavirus spike condition were defined as cross-reactive. CDR3 similarity was assessed by Levenshtein distance with the stringdist R package, and unrooted trees were built with ape in R 3.6.1. In its TCRdb copy, this immuneACCESS table keeps in-frame sequences only and misses some clones. Where compared with another copy, unresolved V genes explain less than half of these, and the others have no known cause. V, J and clone size are those of that table, while D and trimming were read from the DNA. In all, the sample holds approximately 47,000 clones, and roughly two thirds of those were seen once. The top ten constitute 7% of the sample.

The sequence was obtained from a human donor who received a COVID-19 vaccine. This receptor chain uses TRBV29-1 and TRBJ1-5; the junction holds 7 bases that match TRBD1. Sequenced here: CD4+ T cells from PBMCs cultured without peptide, sampled after COVID-19 vaccination. This receptor has the CDR3 CSVATGDGNQPQHF. The DNA reads TGCAGCGTCGCTACAGGGGACGGCAATCAGCCCCAGCATTTT.